The 15 T cell receptor beta chains in this list originate from one sample, sequenced in a study of T cells in Graves' hyperthyroidism and ophthalmopathy. Researchers amplified the TCR beta CDR3 regions from RNA transcripts. RT-PCR in the first round (using the HTBI primer set) targeted the TCR CDR3. TCRdb processed the multiplex PCR reads anew with MiXCR; each CDR3 protein has one entry. Of some 490,000 distinct CDR3 sequences listed, about 15% are singletons. The sample consisted of blood. The receptors here all came from a woman aged 30 to 39 with Graves' ophthalmopathy.

This clonotype was seen ten or more times. The chain couples TRBV12-3 or TRBV12-4 to TRBJ2-1; possibly TRBD2 for D (5 bases). V gave up 5 bases and J gave up 6 bases, with 11 bases separating them. This CDR3 contains 13 residues. The CDR3 sequence: CASSPGSRNEQFF. In DNA, the CDR3 is TGTGCCAGCAGTCCGGGATCCCGCAATGAGCAGTTCTTC.

This rearrangement joins TRBV20-1 to TRBJ2-3; no clear D. V was trimmed by 6 bases and J by 3 bases, leaving 19 bases between them. This CDR3 has 15 amino acids. Germline V gene lookup returns CDR1 DFQATT and CDR2 SNEGSKA (reference sequence). The CDR3 sequence is CSARGNRKLTDTQYF. CDR3 nucleotide sequence: TGCAGTGCCCGCGGTAATCGGAAACTTACAGATACGCAGTATTTT.

This clonotype showed up just a few times. The V call is TRBV7-7, the J call TRBJ2-2; possibly TRBD1 for D (6 bases). Trimming stripped 5 bases from V and 7 bases from J, with 14 bases between. This CDR3 has 14 residues. Germline V gives CDR1 SSHAT, CDR2 FNYEAQ (reference sequence). The CDR3 DNA sequence: TGTGCCAGCAGCCCGGACAGTGTTTTCGGGGAGCTGTTTTTT. This encodes CASSPDSVFGELFF.

Note on this clonotype: A much larger clonotype is one base distant, so this may be a read error. The chain employs TRBV6-1 and TRBJ1-1, with 12 bases matching TRBD1. CDR3 size: 16 residues. J lost 4 bases, V lost 11 bases, and 14 bases had no gene match. Germline CDR1 reads MNHNS; CDR2 reads SASEGT. The CDR3 DNA reads TGTGCCGGCAACGGGGACAGGGGGCGCTTGAGCACTGAAGCTTTCTTT. Translated, it gives CAGNGDRGRLSTEAFF.

This clonotype was seen at least ten times. The CDR3 DNA sequence: TGTGCCAGCAGCCGATACAGGGGTTTCACAGATACGCAGTATTTT. As protein: CASSRYRGFTDTQYF. The chain couples TRBV3-1 to TRBJ2-3, with TRBD1 matching over 7 bases. The CDR3 has 15 amino acids. From germline, CDR1 is LGHDT and CDR2 YNNKEL (reference sequence). V was clipped by 4 bases and J by 2 bases; unmatched bases: 6.

This clonotype has ten or more counts. This chain joins TRBV28 and TRBJ2-7; D ambiguous. V gave up 5 bases and J gave up 2 bases, with 13 bases separating them. CDR1 and CDR2 (germline): MDHEN, SYDVKM. The CDR3 length is 14 residues. The DNA for the CDR3 is TGTGCCAGCAGTCCGACCGGCAGAACCTACGAGCAGTACTTC. This codes for CASSPTGRTYEQYF.

This clonotype was counted ten times or more. The CDR3 here is CASSPQPTGLFGNEQFF. Here the CDR3 DNA reads TGTGCCAGCAGCCCACAACCGACAGGTCTGTTTGGCAATGAGCAGTTCTTC. This chain joins TRBV7-3 and TRBJ2-1; a weak D match, TRBD1 (6 bases). Germline V gene data show CDR1 as SGHTA and CDR2 as FQGTGA. The CDR3 has 17 residues. With 5 bases removed from V and 6 bases from J, the gap between germline ends came to 23 bases.

This clonotype was observed many times. The chain recombines TRBV6-2 or TRBV6-3 with TRBJ2-1; 7 nucleotides agree with TRBD2. The CDR3 runs 14 residues. The germline CDR1 and CDR2 sequences are MNHEY and SVGEGT. V was pared by 5 bases and J by 3 bases, with 4 bases of the junction left unmatched. The CDR3: CASSNQRGYNEQFF. DNA of the CDR3: TGTGCCAGCAGTAACCAGCGGGGCTACAATGAGCAGTTCTTC.

This clonotype was detected a few times. The V gene is TRBV6-1, the J gene TRBJ1-5; D unresolved. The ends were cut back, 5 bases at V and 4 bases at J, with 12 bases in the middle. Per the germline V gene, CDR1 is MNHNS and CDR2 is SASEGT. CDR3 length: 14 residues. The CDR3 reads CASSRFGRNQPQHF. The CDR3 coding sequence is TGTGCCAGCAGTCGGTTCGGGAGGAATCAGCCCCAGCATTTT.

This clonotype was seen more than once but under ten times. This sequence joins TRBV5-1 and TRBJ2-7; 7 nucleotides line up with TRBD2. Trimming at V came to 4 bases and at J to 0 bases, leaving 4 bases not matched to a gene. Germline-derived CDR1 and CDR2 are SGHRS and YFSETQ. CDR3 length: 14 amino acids. The CDR3, as DNA: TGCGCCAGCAGCCGCAGCGGGATCTCCTACGAGCAGTACTTC. This gives the protein CASSRSGISYEQYF.

The chain has TRBV4-3 and TRBJ2-2; D not resolved. Trimming shortened V by 0 bases and J by 7 bases, and 9 bases separated the two germline ends. Germline values: CDR1 LGHNA, CDR2 YSLEER. The CDR3 loop spans 14 amino acids. CDR3 nucleotides: TGCGCCAGCAGCCAAGATCGGTCATACGGGGAGCTGTTTTTT. Its protein product is CASSQDRSYGELFF.

In this sample, this clonotype turned up many times. V is TRBV2 and J is TRBJ2-1; 10 positions match TRBD1. Looked up from germline, CDR1 is SNHLY and CDR2 is FYNNEI. This CDR3 spans 15 amino acids. Trimming removed 5 bases from V and 2 bases from J; junction bases left unmatched: 3. CDR3 nucleotide sequence: TGTGCCAGCAGTCCGGACAGGGGGACCTACAATGAGCAGTTCTTC. It yields the protein CASSPDRGTYNEQFF.

The CDR3 loop is CASSYSGRGNSYEQYF. CDR3 DNA sequence: TGTGCCAGCAGTTACTCTGGCAGGGGGAACTCCTACGAGCAGTACTTC. The chain links TRBV6-5 to TRBJ2-7; 7 bases agree with TRBD1. The V and J ends lost 0 bases and 0 bases, in that order; junction bases with no gene match: 5. The V gene's germline CDR1 is MNHEY and CDR2 SVGAGI. CDR3 length: 16 residues.

This clonotype turned up a few times. At one of its ends the junction is not consistent with the germline gene, which may arise from a read error. V is TRBV7-7 and J is TRBJ2-7, with 14 bases matching TRBD2. Germline V gene lookup returns CDR1 SSHAT and CDR2 FNYEAQ (reference sequence). The CDR3 spans 20 residues. The chain's CDR3 is CASSYLPGLAGAPGRREQYF. In DNA, the CDR3 is TGTGCTAGCAGCTATCTACCGGGACTAGCGGGAGCCCCTGGGAGGAGGGAGCAGTACTTC.

In regard to this clonotype: This could be a read error, since a much larger clone is one nucleotide away. V gene TRBV27 combines with J gene TRBJ2-3; tentative D call: TRBD1 (5 bases). The germline V gene has CDR1 MNHEY and CDR2 SMNVEV (reference sequence). The CDR3 sequence is 15 residues long. The CDR3 nucleotides read TGTGCCAGCAATTTAACGGGCCGAAGGGGAGATACGCAGTATTTT. It is translated as CASNLTGRRGDTQYF.